Listed here are 30 T cell receptor beta chains from one sample, sequenced in a study of T cell clones after liver transplantation. Profiling relied on immunoSEQ multiplex PCR, and the TCRdb table lists in-frame clones only, not all of them. The data contain approximately 70,000 clones, approximately 81% of them singletons. The material sequenced was CD4+ T cells from blood, taken 48 months after liver transplant. These receptors all stem from a human patient who received a liver transplant. The graft donor may account for some of the T cells.

V is TRBV28 and J is TRBJ2-2, with D uncertain. Trimming took off 5 bases at V and 1 base at J, with 11 bases between the two ends. Germline V gene sequence: CDR1 MDHEN, CDR2 SYDVKM. The CDR3 is made up of 15 amino acids. CDR3 protein: CASSIKVGNTGELFF. In DNA, the CDR3 is TGTGCCAGCAGTATAAAGGTTGGGAACACCGGGGAGCTGTTTTTT.

The chain recombines TRBV7-8 with TRBJ2-2; 7 bases are a match to TRBD2. This CDR3 is built from 16 residues. CDR1 and CDR2 (germline): SGHVS, FQNEAQ. Unmatched junction bases numbered 6, after V lost 1 base and J lost 4 bases. The CDR3 bases are TGTGCCAGCAGCTTAGTGGGCGGGAGCCGCACCGGGGAGCTGTTTTTT. Translation: CASSLVGGSRTGELFF.

J is TRBJ1-2 and V is TRBV20-1; tentative D call: TRBD1 (5 bases). The germline V gene encodes CDR1 DFQATT and CDR2 SNEGSKA (reference sequence). The CDR3 is made up of 11 amino acids. Trimming left V 6 bases short and J 8 bases short, with 13 bases between. The CDR3 loop is CSATSGPGYTF. The CDR3 DNA follows: TGCAGTGCGACGTCGGGGCCGGGCTACACCTTC.

The CDR3: CASSEGYYGYTF. Written as DNA, the CDR3 is TGTGCCAGCAGTGAGGGCTACTATGGCTACACCTTC. The chain links TRBV6-1 to TRBJ1-2; D is ambiguous. The CDR3 covers 12 residues. V shed 3 bases and J shed 3 bases, with 5 bases lying between them. Germline CDR1 is MNHNS and CDR2 is SASEGT.

The chain is built from TRBV28 and TRBJ1-2, with a tentative D call TRBD1 (5 bases). CDR1 and CDR2 (germline): MDHEN, SYDVKM. This CDR3 has 14 amino acids. The ends were cut back, 1 base at V and 1 base at J, with 7 bases in the middle. CDR3 residues: CASSLSQGNYGYTF. The CDR3 DNA is TGTGCCAGCAGTTTATCCCAGGGTAACTATGGCTACACCTTC.

The CDR3 DNA sequence: TGTGCCAGCAGGATGATACGGCGTACCGGGGAGCTGTTTTTT. Translated, it gives CASRMIRRTGELFF. The rearrangement links TRBV7-2 to TRBJ2-2; D is unresolved. The CDR3 is 14 residues long. V was cut by 6 bases and J by 5 bases, with 13 bases left in between. CDR1 is SGHTA and CDR2 is FQGNSA in the germline V gene.

This chain links TRBV14 with TRBJ2-1, with D unresolved. The CDR3 length is 15 residues. Trimming cost V 0 bases and J 0 bases, with 6 bases left between them. Per germline, CDR1 SGHDN and CDR2 FVKESK. In DNA form, the CDR3 reads TGTGCCAGCAGCCAAGACCAAACCTCCTACAATGAGCAGTTCTTC. Translated, it gives CASSQDQTSYNEQFF.

V and J are TRBV7-6 and TRBJ2-7; TRBD1 matches 7 bases. This CDR3 has 14 amino acids. V dropped 3 bases and J dropped 2; count of bases not matched to a gene: 4. The V gene's germline CDR1 is SGHVS and CDR2 FNYEAQ. CDR3 amino acids: CASSFATGAYEQYF. The CDR3 nucleotides read TGTGCCAGCAGCTTCGCCACAGGGGCCTACGAGCAGTACTTC. The full variable domain, its missing parts supplied by reference TRBV7-6 and TRBJ2-7, is GAGVSQSPRYKVTKRGQDVALRCDPISGHVSLYWYRQALGQGPEFLTYFNYEAQQDKSGLPNDRFSAERPEGSISTLTIQRTEQRDSAMYRCASSFATGAYEQYFGPGTRLTVT.

V is TRBV28 and J is TRBJ2-5; possibly TRBD2 for D (6 bases). CDR1 and CDR2 from the germline V gene are MDHEN and SYDVKM. With 7 bases removed from V and 3 bases from J, the gap between germline ends came to 12 bases. This CDR3 comprises 13 residues. CDR3 loop: CASNGGSEETQYF. In nucleotides, the CDR3 is TGTGCCAGCAACGGGGGTTCGGAAGAGACCCAGTACTTC.

The chain is built from TRBV20-1 and TRBJ2-3; 7 positions match TRBD2. The CDR3 contains 10 residues. Per the germline V gene, CDR1 is DFQATT and CDR2 is SNEGSKA (reference sequence). As DNA, the CDR3 is TGCAGCGGGGGGAAAGATACGCAGTATTTT. Translation: CSGGKDTQYF.

V usage is TRBV12-5 and J usage is TRBJ2-7, with TRBD1 identical over 10 bases. Germline-derived CDR1 and CDR2 are LGHNT and FRNRAP. The ends lost 4 bases at V and 7 bases at J; junction bases unmatched: 13. The CDR3 extends over 16 amino acids. The CDR3 DNA is TGTGCTAGTGGTTCCATCCCGGGACAGGGGTTTGAGGAGCAGTACTTC. Its translation: CASGSIPGQGFEEQYF.

In this sample, this clone turned up once. The chain recombines TRBV7-3 with TRBJ1-1, with D maybe TRBD1 (6 bases). Germline CDR1 SGHTA, CDR2 FQGTGA. The ends were cut back, 4 bases at V and 3 bases at J, with 12 bases in the middle. This CDR3 has 14 residues. The CDR3 nucleotides are TGTGCCAGCAGCTCAGGGGTTTGGGACACTGAAGCTTTCTTT. It is translated as CASSSGVWDTEAFF.

This chain connects TRBV21-1 to TRBJ2-5. TRBV21-1 is a pseudogene locus. This CDR3 has 15 residues. The CDR3 reads CASSKARTVQETQYF. CDR3 nucleotides: TGTGCCAGCAGCAAAGCGAGGACCGTTCAAGAGACCCAGTACTTC.

The chain combines TRBV29-1 with TRBJ1-1, with a tentative D call TRBD1 (5 bases). CDR1 is SQVTM and CDR2 is ANQGSEA in the germline V gene. Trimming left V 8 bases short and J 3 bases short, with 16 bases between. The CDR3 runs 13 residues. The CDR3 DNA follows: TGCAGCCCAAGACGGGACCTGGACACTGAAGCTTTCTTT. This translates into CSPRRDLDTEAFF.

J is TRBJ1-4 and V is TRBV18; D is perhaps TRBD1 (6 bases). The germline V gene has CDR1 KGHSH and CDR2 LQKENI. This CDR3 is 15 amino acids long. Trimming removed 3 bases from V and 8 bases from J, with 16 bases in between. DNA for the CDR3: TGTGCCAGCTCACCTTCCGGGACACAGGAAGAAAAACTGTTTTTT. Translated, it gives CASSPSGTQEEKLFF.

The CDR3 reads CASSSGQAQETQYF. The CDR3 region has the DNA TGTGCCAGCAGCTCTGGACAAGCCCAAGAGACCCAGTACTTC. The chain recombines TRBV5-8 with TRBJ2-5; maybe TRBD1 (5 bases). Germline CDR1 is SGHTS and CDR2 is YDEGEE. With 3 bases removed from V and 1 base from J, the gap between germline ends came to 10 bases. This CDR3 has 14 amino acids.

J is TRBJ2-1 and V is TRBV15, with D possibly matching TRBD2 (5 bases). CDR3 length: 13 residues. Trimming removed 6 bases from V and 7 bases from J, with 13 bases in between. CDR1 is LNHNV, CDR2 YYDKDF, per germline (reference sequence). In DNA form, the CDR3 reads TGTGCCACCAGGGGAGCTAGTACGAATGAGCAGTTCTTC. Residues: CATRGASTNEQFF. Full variable domain (remainder filled in from reference TRBV15 and TRBJ2-1): DAMVIQNPRYQVTQFGKPVTLSCSQTLNHNVMYWYQQKSSQAPKLLFHYYDKDFNNEADTPDNFQSRRPNTSFCFLDIRSPGLGDTAMYLCATRGASTNEQFFGPGTRLTVL.

The rearrangement uses TRBV5-6 and TRBJ2-2; TRBD2 aligns across 8 bases. Germline V gene data show CDR1 as SGHDT and CDR2 as YYEEEE. The CDR3 runs to 15 residues. V trimming: 3 bases; J trimming: 3 bases; junction bases outside the gene matches: 4. This CDR3 is CASSSGTRDTGELFF. CDR3 nucleotides: TGTGCCAGCAGCTCCGGGACTAGGGACACCGGGGAGCTGTTTTTT.

The chain links TRBV2 to TRBJ2-2; possibly TRBD2 for D (5 bases). V was trimmed by 3 bases and J by 7 bases, leaving 12 bases between them. This CDR3 is built from 14 residues. CDR1 is SNHLY and CDR2 is FYNNEI in the germline V gene. The CDR3 DNA is TGTGCCAGCAGTGACGCCAGCGGTGTCGGGGAGCTGTTTTTT. Translated, it gives CASSDASGVGELFF. The full variable domain, completed using reference TRBV2 and TRBJ2-2, is EPEVTQTPSHQVTQMGQEVILRCVPISNHLYFYWYRQILGQKVEFLVSFYNNEISEKSEIFDDQFSVERPDGSNFTLKIRSTKLEDSAMYFCASSDASGVGELFFGEGSRLTVL.

The chain couples TRBV7-3 to TRBJ2-5; the D gene could be TRBD1 or TRBD2 (6 bases each). This CDR3 is 14 amino acids long. Per the germline V gene, CDR1 is SGHTA and CDR2 is FQGTGA. V lost 5 bases and J 1 base, leaving 11 bases between the germline ends. CDR3 sequence: CASSEGGGQETQYF. The CDR3 region has the DNA TGTGCCAGCAGCGAAGGAGGGGGCCAAGAGACCCAGTACTTC.

The chain uses TRBV13 and TRBJ2-7; D unresolved. Trimming removed 1 base from V and 3 bases from J, with 4 bases in between. CDR3 length: 12 residues. CDR1 and CDR2 from the germline V gene are PRHDT and FYEKMQ (reference sequence). The CDR3 DNA reads as TGTGCCAGCAGCTTAGACCGCTACGAGCAGTACTTC. It specifies CASSLDRYEQYF.

The gene calls are TRBV2 and TRBJ1-3, with D perhaps matching TRBD1 (5 bases). This CDR3 has 17 amino acids. Germline CDR1 and CDR2: SNHLY and FYNNEI. V was trimmed by 6 bases and J by 0 bases, leaving 18 bases between them. For the CDR3, the DNA is TGTGCCAGCAGGCTTTCCTATGTGGGGCTCTCTGGAAACACCATATATTTT. Translated, it gives CASRLSYVGLSGNTIYF.

The table lists this clone with a few counts. V usage is TRBV7-7 and J usage is TRBJ2-2; 7 bases fit TRBD2. The CDR3 has 14 amino acids. V was clipped by 4 bases and J by 8 bases; unmatched bases: 7. Germline V CDR1 and CDR2: SSHAT, FNYEAQ (reference sequence). This chain's CDR3 is CASSSRRGSGELFF. CDR3 DNA sequence: TGTGCCAGCAGCTCTCGGCGGGGGTCTGGGGAGCTGTTTTTT.

The table lists this clone with a count of one. V and J are TRBV5-4 and TRBJ2-1, with 9 positions matching TRBD2. Germline values: CDR1 SGHNT, CDR2 YYREEE (reference sequence). Unmatched junction bases numbered 7, after V lost 0 bases and J lost 9 bases. The CDR3 has 15 residues. CDR3 DNA sequence: TGTGCCAGCAGCTTGGTCGCGGGAGGGTTAGGTGAGCAGTTCTTC. Translating gives CASSLVAGGLGEQFF.

This clone was found a few times. This chain links TRBV29-1 with TRBJ1-2; TRBD1 matches 9 bases. CDR1 is SQVTM and CDR2 is ANQGSEA in the germline V gene. V lost 3 bases, J lost 6 bases, and 2 bases stayed unmatched. The length of the CDR3 is 12 residues. CDR3 in amino acids: CSVDGQGNGYTF. CDR3 coding DNA: TGCAGCGTTGATGGACAGGGGAATGGCTACACCTTC. The full variable domain, rest sourced from reference TRBV29-1 and TRBJ1-2, is SAVISQKPSRDICQRGTSLTIQCQVDSQVTMMFWYRQQPGQSLTLIATANQGSEATYESGFVIDKFPISRPNLTFSTLTVSNMSPEDSSIYLCSVDGQGNGYTFGSGTRLTVV.

The chain recombines TRBV28 with TRBJ2-2, with D maybe TRBD2 (7 bases). Germline lookup yields CDR1 MDHEN and CDR2 SYDVKM. This CDR3 has 14 amino acids. Trimming pared 6 bases from V and 6 bases from J, leaving 14 bases between. The CDR3 loop reads CASRPQGRAGELFF. The CDR3 coding sequence is TGTGCCAGCAGACCCCAGGGGAGGGCCGGGGAGCTGTTTTTT.

V gene TRBV5-6 combines with J gene TRBJ1-3, with D unclear. Trimming took 3 bases from V and 5 from J, leaving 12 bases between them. The CDR3 consists of 14 residues. The germline V gene encodes CDR1 SGHDT and CDR2 YYEEEE. The CDR3 DNA reads TGTGCCAGCAGCTGGTGGGTCGAGCGAAACACCATATATTTT. Encoded protein: CASSWWVERNTIYF. Supplemented by reference TRBV5-6 and TRBJ1-3, the full variable domain reads DAGVTQSPTHLIKTRGQQVTLRCSPKSGHDTVSWYQQALGQGPQFIFQYYEEEERQRGNFPDRFSGHQFPNYSSELNVNALLLGDSALYLCASSWWVERNTIYFGEGSWLTVV.

CDR3 protein: CASSFKTDYNSPLHF. The CDR3 nucleotides read TGTGCCAGCAGTTTTAAGACAGACTATAATTCACCCCTCCACTTT. The V gene is TRBV27, the J gene TRBJ1-6; D may be TRBD1 (5 bases). The CDR3 has 15 residues. CDR1 is MNHEY and CDR2 is SMNVEV in the germline V gene (reference sequence). V was pared by 3 bases and J by 3 bases, with 9 bases between.

CDR3 DNA sequence: TGTGCCAGTAGTCCTTTCGGACTAGCGGGGGAGACCGAGCAGTTCTTC. Its translation is CASSPFGLAGETEQFF. The rearrangement joins TRBV19 to TRBJ2-1, with TRBD2 matching over 13 bases. The CDR3 extends over 16 amino acids. CDR1 is LNHDA, CDR2 SQIVND, per germline (reference sequence). V shed 5 bases, J shed 10 bases, and the junction held 11 bases outside the gene matches.

J is TRBJ2-6 and V is TRBV9, with no clear D. The germline V gene has CDR1 SGDLS and CDR2 YYNGEE. Trimming took 3 bases from V and 3 from J, leaving 4 bases between them. This CDR3 region has 13 residues. The CDR3 region is CASSALGANVLTF. For the CDR3, the DNA is TGTGCCAGCAGCGCTCTTGGGGCCAACGTCCTGACTTTC.